This T cell receptor (beta chain) emerged from a study of radiotherapy plus CTLA-4 blockade in lung cancer. Study details: With 31% of patients having disease control, objective responses were seen in about 18%. Points from the study as a whole: With interferon-beta, early dynamics of blood T cell clones were reported to best predict response. Expansion of tumor-derived TCR clones was observed in blood after radiotherapy plus ipilimumab.

This clone has a single count. Its specificity is unknown. TCRdb keeps only in-frame clones here, not all; method: immunoSEQ multiplex PCR. The sample has tens of thousands of clones; around 84% are singletons. From germline, CDR1 is SNHLY and CDR2 FYNNEI. J lost 0 bases, V lost 6 bases, and 4 bases had no gene match. The CDR3 contains 15 residues. Chemo-refractory metastatic non-small-cell lung cancer patients underwent focal radiation alongside CTLA-4 blockade with ipilimumab. The TCR sequence derives from a human donor with non-small cell lung cancer that progressed on radiotherapy plus ipilimumab. The J gene is TRBJ2-1, the V gene TRBV2; TRBD1 matches at 8 bases. The sequenced sample was peripheral blood, obtained from a patient treated with radiotherapy plus ipilimumab. The CDR3 loop is CASSQGATSYNEQFF. For the CDR3, the DNA is TGTGCCAGCAGCCAGGGGGCTACCTCCTACAATGAGCAGTTCTTC.